The 7 T cell receptor beta chains given below trace back to one sample, sequenced in a study of blood T cell repertoires in COVID-19. The repertoire was sequenced with immunoSEQ multiplex PCR; TCRdb's copy has only in-frame clones and lacks some. The sample carries over 300,000 clones, approximately 85% recorded once. Sequencing was carried out using peripheral blood. These receptors originate from a human donor in a cohort sampled during active COVID-19.

This chain joins TRBV20-1 and TRBJ2-4, with a possible D match to TRBD2 (5 bases). V lost 1 base, J lost 9 bases, and 7 bases lay in between. CDR1 and CDR2 (germline): DFQATT, SNEGSKA (reference sequence). The CDR3 runs 11 residues. CDR3 sequence (DNA): TGCAGTGCTAGAGGGACTGCCATTCAGTACTTC. Translating it yields CSARGTAIQYF.

The rearrangement links TRBV9 to TRBJ1-4; 11 positions agree with TRBD1. Per the germline V gene, CDR1 is SGDLS and CDR2 is YYNGEE. Losses at the gene ends were 3 bases for V and 3 bases for J; bases not matched to a gene: 4. The CDR3 covers 16 residues. CDR3 in amino acids: CASSGGQGASNEKLFF. The DNA of the CDR3 is TGTGCCAGCAGCGGTGGACAGGGGGCCTCTAATGAAAAACTGTTTTTT.

The gene calls are TRBV3-1 (or the pseudogene TRBV3-2) and TRBJ1-2; D is ambiguous. The CDR3 runs 13 residues. The ends were cut back, 4 bases at V and 6 bases at J, with 12 bases in the middle. The germline V gene has CDR1 LGHDT and CDR2 YNNKEL (reference sequence). Here the CDR3 reads CASSPIRSDGYTF. As DNA, the CDR3 is TGTGCCAGCAGCCCGATAAGATCGGATGGCTACACCTTC.

The rearrangement uses TRBV6-5 and TRBJ1-5, with D tentatively TRBD1 (6 bases). The CDR3 spans 12 residues. Germline assignment: CDR1 MNHEY and CDR2 SVGAGI. V was cut by 6 bases and J by 10 bases, with 13 bases left in between. DNA of the CDR3: TGTGCCAGCAGGACAGGTGGATACCCCCAGCATTTT. Amino acid sequence: CASRTGGYPQHF.

The genes are TRBV5-1 and TRBJ2-2; 10 bases are a match to TRBD2. This CDR3 is built from 16 residues. The trim removed 1 base at V and 3 bases at J, leaving 3 bases unmatched. Germline V gene data show CDR1 as SGHRS and CDR2 as YFSETQ. Written as DNA, the CDR3 is TGCGCCAGCAGCTTGTTAGCGGGGGGCTACACCGGGGAGCTGTTTTTT. This translates into CASSLLAGGYTGELFF.

The chain uses TRBV10-1 and TRBJ2-3; D gene uncertain. Trimming removed 3 bases from V and 5 bases from J, with 9 bases in between. The CDR3 has 13 residues. Germline CDR1 WNHNN, CDR2 SYGVQD (reference sequence). In nucleotides, the CDR3 is TGCGCCAGCAGTGACAGGCTCGTAGATACGCAGTATTTT. This sequence encodes CASSDRLVDTQYF.

The rearrangement uses TRBV15 and TRBJ2-1; 11 nucleotides agree with TRBD2. Germline V lookup: CDR1 LNHNV, CDR2 YYDKDF (reference sequence). The length of the CDR3 is 15 residues. V shed 1 base, J shed 5 bases, and the junction held 1 base outside the gene matches. Here the CDR3 reads CATSRVLAGDNEQFF. As DNA, the CDR3 is TGTGCCACCAGCAGAGTACTAGCGGGGGACAATGAGCAGTTCTTC.